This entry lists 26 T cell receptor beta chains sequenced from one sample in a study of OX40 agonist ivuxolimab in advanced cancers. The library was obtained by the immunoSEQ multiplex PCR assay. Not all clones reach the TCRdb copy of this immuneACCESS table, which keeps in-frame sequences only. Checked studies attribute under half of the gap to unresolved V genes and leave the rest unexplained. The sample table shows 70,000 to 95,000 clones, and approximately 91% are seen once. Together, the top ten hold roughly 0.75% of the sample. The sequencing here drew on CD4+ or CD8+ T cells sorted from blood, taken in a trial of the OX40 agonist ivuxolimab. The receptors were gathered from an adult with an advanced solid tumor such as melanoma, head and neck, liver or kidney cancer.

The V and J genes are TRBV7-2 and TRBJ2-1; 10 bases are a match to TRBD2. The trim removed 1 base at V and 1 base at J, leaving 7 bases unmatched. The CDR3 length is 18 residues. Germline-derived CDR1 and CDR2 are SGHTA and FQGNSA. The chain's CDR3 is CASSLGKREGVSYNEQFF. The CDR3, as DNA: TGTGCCAGCAGCTTAGGGAAGCGGGAGGGCGTTTCCTACAATGAGCAGTTCTTC.

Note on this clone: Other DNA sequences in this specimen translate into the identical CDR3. CDR3 sequence (DNA): TGTGCCAGCAGTTACGGGAGGAACACTGAAGCTTTCTTT. Amino acids: CASSYGRNTEAFF. The chain couples TRBV6-5 to TRBJ1-1; D is unclear. CDR3 length equals 13 residues. Germline V gene lookup returns CDR1 MNHEY and CDR2 SVGAGI. Trimming shortened V by 2 bases and J by 1 base, and 5 bases separated the two germline ends.

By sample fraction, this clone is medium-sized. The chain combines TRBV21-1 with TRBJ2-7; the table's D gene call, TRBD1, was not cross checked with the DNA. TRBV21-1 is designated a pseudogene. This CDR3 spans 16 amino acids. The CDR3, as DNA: TGTGCCAGCAGCAATATCCTCCGACAGGGGGCGTACGAGCAGTACTTC. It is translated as CASSNILRQGAYEQYF.

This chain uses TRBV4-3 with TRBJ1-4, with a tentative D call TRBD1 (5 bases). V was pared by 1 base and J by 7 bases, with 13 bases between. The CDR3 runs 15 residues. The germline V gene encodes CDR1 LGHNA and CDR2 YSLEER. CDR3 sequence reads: CASSQAGAGGEKLFF. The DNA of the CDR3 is TGCGCCAGCAGCCAAGCTGGGGCGGGTGGTGAAAAACTGTTTTTT.

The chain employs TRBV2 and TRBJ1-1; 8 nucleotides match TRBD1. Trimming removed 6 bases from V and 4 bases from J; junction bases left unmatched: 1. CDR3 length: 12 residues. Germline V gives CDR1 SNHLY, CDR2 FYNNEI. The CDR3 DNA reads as TGTGCCAGCAGGCAGGGGGCCACTGAAGCTTTCTTT. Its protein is CASRQGATEAFF.

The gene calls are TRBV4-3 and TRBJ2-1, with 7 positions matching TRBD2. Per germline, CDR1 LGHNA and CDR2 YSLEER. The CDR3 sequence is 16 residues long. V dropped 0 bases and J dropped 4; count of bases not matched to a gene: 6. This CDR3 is CASSQEALAEYNEQFF. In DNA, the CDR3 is TGCGCCAGCAGCCAAGAGGCCCTAGCGGAGTACAATGAGCAGTTCTTC.

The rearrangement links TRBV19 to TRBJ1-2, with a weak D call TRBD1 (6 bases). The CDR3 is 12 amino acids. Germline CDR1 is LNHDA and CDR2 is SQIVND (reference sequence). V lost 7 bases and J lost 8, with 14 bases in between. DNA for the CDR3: TGTGCCAGTAACAAGGCAGGGGTCGGCTACACCTTC. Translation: CASNKAGVGYTF. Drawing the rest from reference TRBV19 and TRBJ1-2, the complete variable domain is DGGITQSPKYLFRKEGQNVTLSCEQNLNHDAMYWYRQDPGQGLRLIYYSQIVNDFQKGDIAEGYSVSREKKESFPLTVTSAQKNPTAFYLCASNKAGVGYTFGSGTRLTVV.

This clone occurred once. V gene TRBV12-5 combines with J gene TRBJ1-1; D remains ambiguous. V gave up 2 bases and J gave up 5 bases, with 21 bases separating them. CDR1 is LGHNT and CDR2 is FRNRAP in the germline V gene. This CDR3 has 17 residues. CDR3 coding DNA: TGTGCTAGTGGTTTGAGCGGCGAAGGGAGATCGGATACTGAAGCTTTCTTT. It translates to CASGLSGEGRSDTEAFF. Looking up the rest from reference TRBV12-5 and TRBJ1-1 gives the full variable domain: DARVTQTPRHKVTEMGQEVTMRCQPILGHNTVFWYRQTMMQGLELLAYFRNRAPLDDSGMPKDRFSAEMPDATLATLKIQPSEPRDSAVYFCASGLSGEGRSDTEAFFGQGTRLTVV.

CDR3 coding DNA: TGCGCCAGCAGCTTACAGGGGTGGGAGAATAATTCACCCCTCCACTTT. Its translation: CASSLQGWENNSPLHF. The chain carries TRBV5-1 and TRBJ1-6, with 7 bases that match TRBD1. J was trimmed by 5 bases and V by 2 bases; bases with no gene match: 7. The V gene's germline CDR1 is SGHRS and CDR2 YFSETQ. CDR3 length: 16 amino acids.

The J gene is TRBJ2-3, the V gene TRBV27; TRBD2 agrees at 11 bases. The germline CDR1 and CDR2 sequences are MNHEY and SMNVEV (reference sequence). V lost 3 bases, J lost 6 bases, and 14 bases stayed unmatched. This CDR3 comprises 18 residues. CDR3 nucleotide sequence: TGTGCCAGCAGTTTTTCCGGACTAGCGGGTGACAGCATGGATACGCAGTATTTT. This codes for CASSFSGLAGDSMDTQYF.

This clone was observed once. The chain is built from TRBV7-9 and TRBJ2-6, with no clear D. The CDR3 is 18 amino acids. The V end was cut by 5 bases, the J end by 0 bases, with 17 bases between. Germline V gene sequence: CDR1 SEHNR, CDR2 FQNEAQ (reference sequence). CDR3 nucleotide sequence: TGTGCCAGCAGCCTCTCCTTTGGCAGCCCCTCTGGGGCCAACGTCCTGACTTTC. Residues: CASSLSFGSPSGANVLTF.

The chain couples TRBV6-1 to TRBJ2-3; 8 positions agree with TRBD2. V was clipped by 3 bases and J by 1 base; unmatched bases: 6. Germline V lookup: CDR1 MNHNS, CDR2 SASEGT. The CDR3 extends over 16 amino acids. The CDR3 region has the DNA TGTGCCAGCAGTGACCGGACTAGCAGTGGCACAGATACGCAGTATTTT. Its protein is CASSDRTSSGTDTQYF.

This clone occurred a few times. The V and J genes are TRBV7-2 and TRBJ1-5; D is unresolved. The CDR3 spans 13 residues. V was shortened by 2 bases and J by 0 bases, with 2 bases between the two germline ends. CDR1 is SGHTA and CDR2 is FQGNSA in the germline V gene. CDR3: CASSLNSNQPQHF. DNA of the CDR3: TGTGCCAGCAGCTTAAATAGCAATCAGCCCCAGCATTTT.

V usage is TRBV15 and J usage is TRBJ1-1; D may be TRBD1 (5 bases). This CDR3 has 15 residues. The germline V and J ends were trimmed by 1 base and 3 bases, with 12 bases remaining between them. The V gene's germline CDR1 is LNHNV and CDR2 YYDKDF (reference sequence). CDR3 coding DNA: TGTGCCACCAGCAGAGGAGGGGAGGGGTACACTGAAGCTTTCTTT. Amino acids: CATSRGGEGYTEAFF.

The CDR3 loop is CASSLRASGGNRDTQYF. The CDR3 coding sequence is TGTGCCAGCAGTTTGAGAGCTAGCGGGGGGAATAGAGATACGCAGTATTTT. This rearrangement joins TRBV27 to TRBJ2-3; 11 bases align to TRBD2. The CDR3 runs to 17 residues. The germline V gene has CDR1 MNHEY and CDR2 SMNVEV (reference sequence). Unmatched junction bases numbered 10, after V lost 3 bases and J lost 5 bases.

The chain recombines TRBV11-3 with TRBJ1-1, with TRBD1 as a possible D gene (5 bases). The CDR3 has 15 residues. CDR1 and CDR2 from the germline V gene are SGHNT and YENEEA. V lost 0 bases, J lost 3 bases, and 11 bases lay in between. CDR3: CASSLESGAYTEAFF. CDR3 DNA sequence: TGTGCCAGCAGCTTAGAGTCCGGGGCTTACACTGAAGCTTTCTTT.

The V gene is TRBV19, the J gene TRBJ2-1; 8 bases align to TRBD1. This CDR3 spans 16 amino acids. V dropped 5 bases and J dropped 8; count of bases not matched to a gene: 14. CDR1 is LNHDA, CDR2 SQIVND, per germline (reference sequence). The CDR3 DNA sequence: TGTGCCAGTAGTTCCTTAGACAGGGGACGTCTAGATGAGCAGTTCTTC. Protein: CASSSLDRGRLDEQFF.

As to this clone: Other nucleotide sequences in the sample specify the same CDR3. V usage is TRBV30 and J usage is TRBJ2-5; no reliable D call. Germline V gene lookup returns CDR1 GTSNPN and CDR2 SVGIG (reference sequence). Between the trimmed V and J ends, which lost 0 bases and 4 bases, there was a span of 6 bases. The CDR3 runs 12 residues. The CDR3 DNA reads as TGTGCCTGGAGTGTACAAGGAGAGACCCAGTACTTC. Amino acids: CAWSVQGETQYF.

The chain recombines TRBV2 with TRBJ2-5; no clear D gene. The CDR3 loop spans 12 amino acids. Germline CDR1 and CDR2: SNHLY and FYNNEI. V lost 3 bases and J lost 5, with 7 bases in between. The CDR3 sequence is CASSDGSETQYF. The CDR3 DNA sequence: TGTGCCAGCAGTGACGGCTCTGAGACCCAGTACTTC.

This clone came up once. CDR3 in amino acids: CASSPSGSSNQPQHF. The CDR3 nucleotides read TGTGCCAGCAGCCCTTCAGGGTCCAGCAATCAGCCCCAGCATTTT. The chain joins TRBV6-5 to TRBJ1-5; D is perhaps TRBD1 (5 bases). Trimming removed 6 bases from V and 1 base from J, with 13 bases in between. Germline CDR1 is MNHEY and CDR2 is SVGAGI. This CDR3 is built from 15 residues.

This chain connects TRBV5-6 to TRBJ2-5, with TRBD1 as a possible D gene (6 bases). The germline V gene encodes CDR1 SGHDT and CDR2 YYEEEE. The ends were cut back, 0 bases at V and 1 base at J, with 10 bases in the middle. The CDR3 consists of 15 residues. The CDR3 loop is CASSLGQGIQETQYF. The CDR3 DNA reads TGTGCCAGCAGCTTGGGGCAGGGGATCCAAGAGACCCAGTACTTC. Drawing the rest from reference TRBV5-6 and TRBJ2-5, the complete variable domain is DAGVTQSPTHLIKTRGQQVTLRCSPKSGHDTVSWYQQALGQGPQFIFQYYEEEERQRGNFPDRFSGHQFPNYSSELNVNALLLGDSALYLCASSLGQGIQETQYFGPGTRLLVL.

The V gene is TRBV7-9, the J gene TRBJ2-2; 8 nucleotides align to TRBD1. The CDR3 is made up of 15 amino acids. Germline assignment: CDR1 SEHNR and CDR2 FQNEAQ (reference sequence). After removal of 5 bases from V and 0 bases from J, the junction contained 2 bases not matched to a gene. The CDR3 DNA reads TGTGCCAGCAGCGGACAGGGATCGAACACCGGGGAGCTGTTTTTT. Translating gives CASSGQGSNTGELFF.

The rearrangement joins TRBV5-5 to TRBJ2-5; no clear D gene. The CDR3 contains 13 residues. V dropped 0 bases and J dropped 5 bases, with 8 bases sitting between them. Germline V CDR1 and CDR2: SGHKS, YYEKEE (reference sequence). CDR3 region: CASSLAPWETQYF. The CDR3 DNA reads TGTGCCAGCAGCTTGGCCCCCTGGGAGACCCAGTACTTC.

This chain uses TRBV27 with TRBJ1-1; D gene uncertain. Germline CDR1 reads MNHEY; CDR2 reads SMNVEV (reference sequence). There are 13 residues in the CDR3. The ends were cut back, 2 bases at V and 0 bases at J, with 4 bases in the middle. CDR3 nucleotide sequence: TGTGCCAGCAGTTTAGGCCTGAACACTGAAGCTTTCTTT. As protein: CASSLGLNTEAFF.

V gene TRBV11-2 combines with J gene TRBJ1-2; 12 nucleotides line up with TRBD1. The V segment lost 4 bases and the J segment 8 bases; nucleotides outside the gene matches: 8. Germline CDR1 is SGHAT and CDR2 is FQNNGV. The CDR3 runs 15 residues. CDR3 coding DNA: TGTGCCAGCAGCTGGGGGACAGGGGGCCTCGAGGGCTACACCTTC. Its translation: CASSWGTGGLEGYTF.

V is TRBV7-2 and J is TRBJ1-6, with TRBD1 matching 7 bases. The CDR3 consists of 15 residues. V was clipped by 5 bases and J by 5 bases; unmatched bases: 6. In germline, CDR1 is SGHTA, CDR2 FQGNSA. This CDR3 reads CASSVQGVDNSPLHF. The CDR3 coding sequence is TGTGCCAGCAGCGTCCAGGGGGTGGATAATTCACCCCTCCACTTT.